This entry lists 18 T cell receptor beta chains sequenced from one sample in a study of CXCR3-negative and CXCR3-positive naive CD8 T cells. General study results and limits: A higher hydrophobicity marked the TRB CDR3s of CXCR3-positive naive cells versus CXCR3-negative naive cells.

5' RACE with UMI labels generated the TRB cDNA libraries. TCRdb reprocessed the 5' RACE reads and stores each CDR3 protein as one record, lacking DNA. This sample carries some 100,000 distinct CDR3 sequences, with about 0.35% going to the ten biggest clones. No antigen has been identified for these receptors. The sequenced material came from naive CXCR3+ CD8+ T cells from blood. Described subset: CD45RO-CCR7+CD27+CD95- naive CD8+ T cells expressing CXCR3 (TNR3+). The receptors were sampled from a human donor in good health. Some clones in this sample may be carry-over from other donors' samples.

The genes are TRBV12-3 or TRBV12-4 and TRBJ1-5; TCRdb's assignment of TRBD1 cannot be checked, as there is no DNA. This CDR3 has 18 amino acids. The CDR3 reads CASSGGGSHLPSNQPQHF.

The rearrangement links TRBV28 to TRBJ2-7. The CDR3 loop spans 14 amino acids. The germline gives CDR1 MDHEN, CDR2 SYDVKM. The CDR3 here is CASSLGRRDYEQYF.

The V call is TRBV7-7, the J call TRBJ2-1; TCRdb designates TRBD2, a call that cannot be tested without DNA. CDR3 length equals 16 residues. The germline V gene encodes CDR1 SSHAT and CDR2 FNYEAQ (reference sequence). The chain's CDR3 is CASSLLAGGSYNEQFF.

V usage is TRBV4-1 and J usage is TRBJ2-1; there is no DNA to check the TCRdb D call of TRBD2. Germline CDR1 reads MGHRA; CDR2 reads YSYEKL. This CDR3 region has 16 residues. The CDR3 spells CASSQVLAGGGDEQFF.

The chain carries TRBV7-2 and TRBJ2-7; TCRdb's D call, TRBD1, is unchecked because there is no DNA. CDR3 length: 13 residues. Germline V gene sequence: CDR1 SGHTA, CDR2 FQGNSA. The CDR3 region is CASAGDSSYEQYF.

CDR3 sequence reads: CASHSLPGSHQETQYF. The V gene is TRBV28, the J gene TRBJ2-5; absent DNA, TCRdb's TRBD1 call cannot be checked. This CDR3 spans 16 amino acids. The germline CDR1 and CDR2 sequences are MDHEN and SYDVKM. The whole variable domain, remainder taken from reference TRBV28 and TRBJ2-5, is DVKVTQSSRYLVKRTGEKVFLECVQDMDHENMFWYRQDPGLGLRLIYFSYDVKMKEKGDIPEGYSVSREKKERFSLILESASTNQTSMYLCASHSLPGSHQETQYFGPGTRLLVL.

J is TRBJ1-1 and V is TRBV2. The germline V gene has CDR1 SNHLY and CDR2 FYNNEI. The CDR3 is 15 residues long. The CDR3 reads CASRDSFLMNTEAFF.

This chain links TRBV28 with TRBJ2-7; TCRdb's D gene call, TRBD1, goes unchecked for lack of DNA. CDR3 length: 22 residues. Looked up from germline, CDR1 is MDHEN and CDR2 is SYDVKM. The CDR3: CASSLIPPFMGGSSGSLCEQYF.

This chain links TRBV10-3 with TRBJ2-1; TCRdb's assignment of TRBD1 cannot be checked, as there is no DNA. Germline V gives CDR1 ENHRY, CDR2 SYGVKD. The CDR3 is 16 residues long. The CDR3 here is CAIIDPRSGSYNEQFF.

The V gene is TRBV28, the J gene TRBJ2-7. The CDR3 spans 14 residues. Germline V gene data show CDR1 as MDHEN and CDR2 as SYDVKM. The CDR3 here is CASSFISKAYEQYF.

V is TRBV29-1 and J is TRBJ2-3; TCRdb's D call, TRBD2, is unchecked because there is no DNA. The length of the CDR3 is 15 residues. Germline CDR1 SQVTM, CDR2 ANQGSEA. Here the CDR3 reads CSVDGAGGRSDTQYF.

The chain employs TRBV28 and TRBJ1-5; checking the TCRdb D call of TRBD1 is not possible without DNA. Germline CDR1 is MDHEN and CDR2 is SYDVKM. This CDR3 is built from 14 residues. CDR3 in amino acids: CASSPRQGDQPQHF.

The chain has TRBV4-1 and TRBJ2-1; the D call of TRBD2 rests on TCRdb alone, since no DNA is present to check it. Germline loops: CDR1 MGHRA, CDR2 YSYEKL. CDR3 length: 18 residues. The CDR3: CASSQDFLPASSYNEQFF.

The genes are TRBV5-5 and TRBJ1-5; with no DNA, the TCRdb D assignment of TRBD1 cannot be verified. In germline, CDR1 is SGHKS, CDR2 YYEKEE (reference sequence). The CDR3 has 15 residues. The CDR3 loop reads CASSIVQGWDQPQHF.

V gene TRBV6-4 combines with J gene TRBJ2-3; TCRdb outputs TRBD2, but without DNA this stays unchecked. The CDR3 runs 15 residues. CDR1 is MRHNA and CDR2 is SNTAGT in the germline V gene. This CDR3 is CASRGGAGSTDTQYF.

This chain connects TRBV29-1 to TRBJ1-2. Germline CDR1 reads SQVTM; CDR2 reads ANQGSEA. The CDR3 consists of 12 residues. This chain's CDR3 is CSVDGGGYGYTF.

The CDR3 sequence is CATSSEPGGRADTGELFF. This rearrangement joins TRBV15 to TRBJ2-2; TCRdb outputs TRBD2, but without DNA this stays unchecked. Looked up from germline, CDR1 is LNHNV and CDR2 is YYDKDF (reference sequence). CDR3 length equals 18 residues. Full variable domain (outside the CDR3, taken from reference TRBV15 and TRBJ2-2): DAMVIQNPRYQVTQFGKPVTLSCSQTLNHNVMYWYQQKSSQAPKLLFHYYDKDFNNEADTPDNFQSRRPNTSFCFLDIRSPGLGDTAMYLCATSSEPGGRADTGELFFGEGSRLTVL.

The chain couples TRBV25-1 to TRBJ2-2; lacking DNA, the TRBD2 call made by TCRdb goes unchecked. This CDR3 has 16 residues. From germline, CDR1 is MGHDK and CDR2 SYGVNS. CDR3 protein: CASSAKSGGDTGELFF.